A single sample gave rise to the 6 T cell receptor beta chains below, sequenced in a study of blood T cell repertoires in COVID-19. Sequencing used immunoSEQ multiplex PCR; TCRdb keeps in-frame clones, though not all of them. The data contain around 280,000 clones, 75% to 90% of them singletons. Sequencing was performed on peripheral blood. The receptors here all came from a woman in her twenties or thirties who had recovered from COVID-19.

This sequence joins TRBV7-2 and TRBJ1-4, with 11 nucleotides matching TRBD1. The V gene end was trimmed by 1 base and the J gene end by 7 bases; junction bases not matched to a gene: 5. Germline lookup yields CDR1 SGHTA and CDR2 FQGNSA. There are 16 residues in the CDR3. CDR3 sequence (DNA): TGTGCCAGCAGCTTAGAACCCGGGACAGGGGGTGAAAAACTGTTTTTT. Amino acid sequence: CASSLEPGTGGEKLFF.

The V and J genes are TRBV27 and TRBJ2-7, with D possibly TRBD1 on 5 matching bases. This CDR3 contains 13 residues. V was pared by 6 bases and J by 0 bases, with 9 bases between. CDR1 is MNHEY, CDR2 SMNVEV, per germline (reference sequence). The CDR3 sequence is CASSDSNSYEQYF. The CDR3 DNA is TGTGCCAGCAGCGACAGTAACTCCTACGAGCAGTACTTC.

The chain carries TRBV6-5 and TRBJ1-5; 7 positions agree with TRBD1. Per germline, CDR1 MNHEY and CDR2 SVGAGI. V gave up 5 bases and J gave up 3 bases; unmatched junction bases: 7. The CDR3 consists of 15 residues. CDR3 nucleotide sequence: TGTGCCAGCAGTCCTAAAGGGGGCTTCAATCAGCCCCAGCATTTT. Its translation is CASSPKGGFNQPQHF.

The chain combines TRBV20-1 with TRBJ2-7; unclear D gene. The V gene lost 3 bases and the J gene lost 1 base, with 4 bases spanning the gap. Germline CDR1 is DFQATT and CDR2 is SNEGSKA (reference sequence). There are 11 residues in the CDR3. The CDR3 bases are TGCAGTGCTAGGTCGTCCTACGAGCAGTACTTC. Translating it yields CSARSSYEQYF.

With respect to this clone: A read error may produce the germline difference seen at one junction end. This chain joins TRBV6-1 and TRBJ1-5, with TRBD1 as a possible D gene (6 bases). This CDR3 comprises 14 residues. Germline CDR1 is MNHNS and CDR2 is SASEGT. The CDR3: CASREGGHNQPQHF. The CDR3 nucleotides read TGTGCCAGCAGAGAAGGGGGGCACAATCAGCCCCAGCATTTT.

The genes are TRBV6-5 and TRBJ2-7, with 10 bases that match TRBD1. Trimming took 5 bases from V and 6 from J; bases not matched to a gene: 4. The CDR3 covers 13 residues. The germline CDR1 and CDR2 sequences are MNHEY and SVGAGI. CDR3 coding DNA: TGTGCCAGCAGTACCGGACAGGGGGTCGAGCAGTACTTC. Its protein product is CASSTGQGVEQYF.